The entry below gives a single T cell receptor beta chain sequence along with its context. As yet, its antigen is unknown. The sample belongs to a study of post-analysis software for immune sequencing data. Study information: Disease courses included relapsing-remitting, secondary progressive and progressive-relapsing multiple sclerosis. Study-wide results and caveats: Five TRBV segments were significantly more frequent in patients than in controls. TRBV5-6, TRBV5-1 and TRBV20-1 were among these segments. F measure grouped same-batch samples tightly together. The study found significantly lower normalized Chao1 diversity in multiple sclerosis patients than in controls.

V was cut by 8 bases and J by 0 bases, with 20 bases left in between. This CDR3 spans 17 amino acids. The germline CDR1 and CDR2 sequences are MNHNY and SVGAGI (reference sequence). Included in the TCR beta cDNA libraries were unique molecular identifiers. Input amounts of 1 to 10 million T cells were used. These gave around 500,000 cDNA molecules, so each molecule approximated one T cell. TCRdb redid the calling of the PCR reads with MiXCR, one entry per CDR3 protein. The sample shows hundreds of thousands of distinct CDR3 sequences, approximately 59% of them seen only once. The sample was blood. This sequence originates from a girl under 10 years old with multiple sclerosis. The chain is built from TRBV6-6 and TRBJ2-4; D is perhaps TRBD1 (5 bases). The CDR3 region is CASSGGWGTQAKNIQYF. The CDR3 DNA follows: TGTGCCAGCTCTGGCGGATGGGGCACGCAAGCCAAAAACATTCAGTACTTC.